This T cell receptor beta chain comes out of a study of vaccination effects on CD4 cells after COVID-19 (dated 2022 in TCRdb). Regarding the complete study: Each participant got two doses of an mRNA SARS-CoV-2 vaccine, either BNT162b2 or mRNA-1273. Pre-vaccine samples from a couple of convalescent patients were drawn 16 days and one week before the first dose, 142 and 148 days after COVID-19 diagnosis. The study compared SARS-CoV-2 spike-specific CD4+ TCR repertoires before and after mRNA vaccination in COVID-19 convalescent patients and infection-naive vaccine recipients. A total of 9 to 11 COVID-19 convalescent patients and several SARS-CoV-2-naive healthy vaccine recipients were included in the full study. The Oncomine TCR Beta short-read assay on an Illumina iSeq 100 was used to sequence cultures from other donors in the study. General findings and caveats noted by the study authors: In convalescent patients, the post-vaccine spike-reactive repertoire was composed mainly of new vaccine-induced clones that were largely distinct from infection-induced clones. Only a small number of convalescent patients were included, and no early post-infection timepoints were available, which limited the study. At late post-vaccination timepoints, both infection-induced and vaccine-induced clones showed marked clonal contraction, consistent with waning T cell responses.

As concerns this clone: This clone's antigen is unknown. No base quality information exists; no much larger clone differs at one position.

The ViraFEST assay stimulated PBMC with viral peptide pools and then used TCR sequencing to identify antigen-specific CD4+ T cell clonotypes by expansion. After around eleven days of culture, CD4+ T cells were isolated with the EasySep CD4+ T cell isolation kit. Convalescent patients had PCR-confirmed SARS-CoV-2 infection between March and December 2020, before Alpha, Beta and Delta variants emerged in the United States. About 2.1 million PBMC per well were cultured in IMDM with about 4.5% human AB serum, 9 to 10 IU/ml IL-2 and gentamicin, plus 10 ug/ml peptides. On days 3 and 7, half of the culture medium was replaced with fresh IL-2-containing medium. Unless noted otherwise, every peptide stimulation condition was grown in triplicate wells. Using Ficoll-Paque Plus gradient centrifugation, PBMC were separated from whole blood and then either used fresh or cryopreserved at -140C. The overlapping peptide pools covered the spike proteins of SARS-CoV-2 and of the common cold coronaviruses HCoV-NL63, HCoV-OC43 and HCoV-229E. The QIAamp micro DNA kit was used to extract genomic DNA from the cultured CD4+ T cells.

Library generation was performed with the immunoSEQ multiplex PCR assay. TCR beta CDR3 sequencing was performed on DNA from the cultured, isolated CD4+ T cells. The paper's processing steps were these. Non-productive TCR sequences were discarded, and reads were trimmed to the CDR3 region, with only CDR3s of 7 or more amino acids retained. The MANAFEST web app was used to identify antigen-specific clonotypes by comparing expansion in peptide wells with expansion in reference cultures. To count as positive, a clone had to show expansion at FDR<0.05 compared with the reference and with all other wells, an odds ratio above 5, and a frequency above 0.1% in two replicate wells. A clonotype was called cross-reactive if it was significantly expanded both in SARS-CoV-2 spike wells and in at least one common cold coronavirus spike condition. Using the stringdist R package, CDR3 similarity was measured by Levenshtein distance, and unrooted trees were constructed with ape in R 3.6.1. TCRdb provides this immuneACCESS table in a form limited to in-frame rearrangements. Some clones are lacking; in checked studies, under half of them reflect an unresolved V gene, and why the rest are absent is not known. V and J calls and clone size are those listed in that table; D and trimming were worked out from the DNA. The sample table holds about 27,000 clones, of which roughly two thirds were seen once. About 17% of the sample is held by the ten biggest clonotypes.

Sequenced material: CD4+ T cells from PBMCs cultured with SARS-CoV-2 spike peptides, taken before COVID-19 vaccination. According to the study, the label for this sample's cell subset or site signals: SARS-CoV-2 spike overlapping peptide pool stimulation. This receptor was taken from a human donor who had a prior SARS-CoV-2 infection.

In nucleotide form, the sequence is TGTGCCAGCAGTGAAGGAACTTTGGGGGGCTATCAGCCCCAGCATTTT. Protein translation: CASSEGTLGGYQPQHF. This chain joins TRBV2 to TRBJ1-5; 6 matching bases give a weak D call of TRBD1. The CDR3 has 16 amino acids, counting the end cysteine and phenylalanine. Here the CDR3 DNA is all that survives: 48 bases in frame from base 1. Reading the germline V gene gives CDR1 SNHLY and CDR2 FYNNEI. The germline ends are 15 bases apart after V is trimmed by 1 base and J by 5 bases.